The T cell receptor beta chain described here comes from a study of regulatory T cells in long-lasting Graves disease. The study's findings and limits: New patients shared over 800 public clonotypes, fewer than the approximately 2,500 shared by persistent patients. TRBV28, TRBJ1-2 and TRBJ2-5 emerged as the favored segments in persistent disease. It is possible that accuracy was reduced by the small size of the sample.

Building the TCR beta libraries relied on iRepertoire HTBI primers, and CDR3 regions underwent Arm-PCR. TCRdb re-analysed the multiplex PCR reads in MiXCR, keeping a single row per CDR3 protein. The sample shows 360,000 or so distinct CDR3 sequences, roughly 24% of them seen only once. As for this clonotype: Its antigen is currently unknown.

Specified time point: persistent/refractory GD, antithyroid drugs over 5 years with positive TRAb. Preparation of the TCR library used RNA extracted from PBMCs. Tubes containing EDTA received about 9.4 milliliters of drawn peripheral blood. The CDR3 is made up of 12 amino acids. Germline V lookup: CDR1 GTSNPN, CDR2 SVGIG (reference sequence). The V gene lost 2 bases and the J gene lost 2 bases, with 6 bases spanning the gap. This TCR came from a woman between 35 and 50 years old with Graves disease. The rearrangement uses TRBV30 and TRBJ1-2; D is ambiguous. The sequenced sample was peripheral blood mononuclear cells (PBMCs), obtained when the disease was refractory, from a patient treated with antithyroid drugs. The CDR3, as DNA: TGTGCCTGGAGTAGGGCGAACTATGGCTACACCTTC. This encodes CAWSRANYGYTF.